The 29 T cell receptor beta chains below all came from one sample that was sequenced in a study of T cells in localized non-small cell lung cancer. Generated by immunoSEQ multiplex PCR, the TCRdb table keeps only in-frame clones and is missing some. The sample has about 14,000 clones; roughly 80% are singletons. Sequenced here: peripheral blood, sampled before any cancer treatment. The source is a female donor at least 60 years old with stage I squamous cell lung carcinoma.

About this clone: Sequence at one end of the junction differs from germline and may be a read error. The sample has other DNA sequences that encode this CDR3 too. This sequence joins TRBV6-1 and TRBJ1-3, with a tentative D call TRBD1 (5 bases). The CDR3 is 16 residues long. In germline, CDR1 is MNHNS, CDR2 SASEGT. This CDR3 reads CASSEDRPNSGNTIYF. The CDR3 nucleotides read TGTGCCAGTAGTGAAGACAGACCGAACTCTGGAAACACCATATATTTT.

V is TRBV5-4 and J is TRBJ2-3; 9 bases map to TRBD1. The V segment lost 3 bases and the J segment 0 bases; nucleotides outside the gene matches: 2. The CDR3 has 15 amino acids. The V gene's germline CDR1 is SGHNT and CDR2 YYREEE (reference sequence). The CDR3, as DNA: TGTGCCAGCAGCTCCGGGACAGGGAGCACAGATACGCAGTATTTT. It yields the protein CASSSGTGSTDTQYF.

The CDR3, as DNA: TGTGCCAGCAGCTTAGGCCAATCCCAGGTCACAGATACGCAGTATTTT. It specifies CASSLGQSQVTDTQYF. The V gene is TRBV7-9, the J gene TRBJ2-3, with D unresolved. Germline V CDR1 and CDR2: SEHNR, FQNEAQ (reference sequence). V was shortened by 1 base and J by 2 bases, with 13 bases between the two germline ends. CDR3 length: 16 residues.

V gene TRBV20-1 combines with J gene TRBJ2-1, with D uncertain. The V end lost 4 bases, the J end lost 13 bases, and 11 bases lay between the germline ends. The CDR3 sequence is 10 residues long. The germline CDR1 and CDR2 sequences are DFQATT and SNEGSKA (reference sequence). The CDR3: CSATGSTQFF. The CDR3 DNA is TGCAGTGCTACCGGCTCGACTCAGTTCTTC.

This clone has a single count. V gene TRBV7-2 combines with J gene TRBJ2-1, with 10 positions matching TRBD1. CDR1 is SGHTA and CDR2 is FQGNSA in the germline V gene. V shed 7 bases and J 2 bases; nucleotides not matched to a gene: 5. This CDR3 contains 15 residues. In nucleotides, the CDR3 is TGTGCCAGCAACCCCGGACAGGGGGCCTACAATGAGCAGTTCTTC. Protein: CASNPGQGAYNEQFF.

The chain uses TRBV5-8 and TRBJ1-3; unclear D gene. Germline V CDR1 and CDR2: SGHTS, YDEGEE. This CDR3 is built from 13 residues. Trimming shortened V by 4 bases and J by 4 bases, and 9 bases separated the two germline ends. The CDR3 here is CASSGWMGNTIYF. Written as DNA, the CDR3 is TGTGCCAGCAGCGGTTGGATGGGAAACACCATATATTTT.

The V and J genes are TRBV4-3 and TRBJ1-4, with a tentative D call TRBD1 (5 bases). V lost 3 bases to trimming and J lost 3 bases, with 8 bases between them. Looked up from germline, CDR1 is LGHNA and CDR2 is YSLEER. This CDR3 is built from 14 residues. Here the CDR3 DNA reads TGCGCCAGCAGCCAGGGGGACCCTAATGAAAAACTGTTTTTT. This sequence encodes CASSQGDPNEKLFF.

This sequence joins TRBV7-2 and TRBJ1-2; the D gene is possibly TRBD1 (6 bases). Trimming removed 3 bases from V and 8 bases from J, with 13 bases in between. The CDR3 contains 13 residues. Germline-derived CDR1 and CDR2 are SGHTA and FQGNSA. The CDR3 reads CASSLAGAKGYTF. The CDR3 coding sequence is TGTGCCAGCAGCTTGGCAGGGGCAAAAGGCTACACCTTC.

This sequence joins TRBV5-8 and TRBJ2-5; 8 bases fit TRBD2. Germline V lookup: CDR1 SGHTS, CDR2 YDEGEE. Trimming cost V 4 bases and J 2 bases; bases outside gene matches: 4. The CDR3 has 14 residues. The CDR3: CASSRGGPQETQYF. In DNA, the CDR3 is TGTGCCAGCAGCCGGGGGGGACCACAAGAGACCCAGTACTTC.

The chain employs TRBV6-5 and TRBJ2-7, with 9 bases lining up with TRBD2. The V and J ends lost 7 bases and 3 bases, in that order; junction bases with no gene match: 7. The CDR3 runs 14 residues. Looked up from germline, CDR1 is MNHEY and CDR2 is SVGAGI. CDR3 loop: CASKTAGGYYEQYF. The CDR3 DNA follows: TGTGCCAGCAAGACAGCGGGGGGCTACTACGAGCAGTACTTC.

The chain joins TRBV7-2 to TRBJ2-1, with D possibly called TRBD1 or TRBD2 (6 bases each). The CDR3 sequence is 13 residues long. Germline CDR1 and CDR2: SGHTA and FQGNSA. The V end lost 4 bases, the J end lost 9 bases, and 13 bases lay between the germline ends. This CDR3 reads CASSSHGGTEQFF. In nucleotides, the CDR3 is TGTGCCAGCAGCTCTCACGGGGGCACTGAGCAGTTCTTC.

This chain connects TRBV7-9 to TRBJ2-5; D is uncertain. Germline CDR1 and CDR2: SEHNR and FQNEAQ (reference sequence). This CDR3 is 11 amino acids long. V lost 5 bases and J 0 bases, leaving 1 base between the germline ends. Written as DNA, the CDR3 is TGTGCCAGCAGCCACCAAGAGACCCAGTACTTC. As protein: CASSHQETQYF. Full variable domain (missing parts from reference TRBV7-9 and TRBJ2-5): DTGVSQNPRHKITKRGQNVTFRCDPISEHNRLYWYRQTLGQGPEFLTYFQNEAQLEKSRLLSDRFSAERPKGSFSTLEIQRTEQGDSAMYLCASSHQETQYFGPGTRLLVL.

The gene calls are TRBV7-9 and TRBJ1-2; 8 bases fit TRBD1. The CDR3 loop spans 14 amino acids. Trimming removed 3 bases from V and 4 bases from J; junction bases left unmatched: 4. CDR1 is SEHNR and CDR2 is FQNEAQ in the germline V gene (reference sequence). CDR3: CASSFTDRGYGYTF. Here the CDR3 DNA reads TGTGCCAGCAGCTTCACCGACAGGGGCTATGGCTACACCTTC.

The CDR3 is CASSLRPDTQYF. DNA of the CDR3: TGTGCCAGCAGCTTACGTCCAGATACGCAGTATTTT. The V and J genes are TRBV11-2 and TRBJ2-3, with D unclear. V was shortened by 2 bases and J by 4 bases, with 4 bases between the two germline ends. Germline V CDR1 and CDR2: SGHAT, FQNNGV. There are 12 residues in the CDR3.

V usage is TRBV30 and J usage is TRBJ2-3; the D gene is possibly TRBD1 (5 bases). Germline lookup yields CDR1 GTSNPN and CDR2 SVGIG (reference sequence). V shed 0 bases and J shed 5 bases, with 12 bases lying between them. This CDR3 contains 14 residues. CDR3 in amino acids: CAWSVVRQGDTQYF. CDR3 DNA: TGTGCCTGGAGTGTAGTCAGGCAGGGAGATACGCAGTATTTT.

The V and J genes are TRBV19 and TRBJ2-3, with D possibly being TRBD1 (5 bases). Deletions cut 1 base from V and 6 bases from J, with 11 bases between. This CDR3 is 14 amino acids long. Per the germline V gene, CDR1 is LNHDA and CDR2 is SQIVND (reference sequence). This chain's CDR3 is CASSIVQGGDTQYF. CDR3 bases: TGTGCCAGTAGTATAGTTCAGGGTGGGGATACGCAGTATTTT.

The genes are TRBV6-5 and TRBJ1-1; D unresolved. Germline lookup yields CDR1 MNHEY and CDR2 SVGAGI. V was shortened by 8 bases and J by 2 bases, with 12 bases between the two germline ends. CDR3 length equals 13 residues. CDR3 protein: CASCWAVNTEAFF. CDR3 in DNA: TGTGCCAGCTGTTGGGCAGTAAACACTGAAGCTTTCTTT.

The genes are TRBV27 and TRBJ2-3; 7 bases align to TRBD1. Germline CDR1 and CDR2: MNHEY and SMNVEV (reference sequence). The CDR3 is 12 residues long. Unmatched junction bases numbered 2, after V lost 8 bases and J lost 3 bases. This CDR3 reads CASGRGTDTQYF. In nucleotides, the CDR3 is TGTGCCAGCGGCAGGGGGACAGATACGCAGTATTTT.

In nucleotides, the CDR3 is TGTGCCAGCAGGGACAATGAGCAGTTCTTC. This encodes CASRDNEQFF. The V call is TRBV6-6, the J call TRBJ2-1; D is unclear. The CDR3 is 10 residues long. With 6 bases removed from V and 5 bases from J, the gap between germline ends came to 2 bases. The germline CDR1 and CDR2 sequences are MNHNY and SVGAGI (reference sequence).

This clone came up once. V gene TRBV7-2 combines with J gene TRBJ1-5, with D possibly being TRBD1 (6 bases). Germline V CDR1 and CDR2: SGHTA, FQGNSA. V gave up 5 bases and J gave up 7 bases, with 18 bases separating them. The CDR3 has 15 residues. DNA of the CDR3: TGTGCCAGCAGCAGGGGGTCCGGGTCACCACAGCCCCAGCATTTT. This codes for CASSRGSGSPQPQHF. Drawing the rest from reference TRBV7-2 and TRBJ1-5, the complete variable domain is GAGVSQSPSNKVTEKGKDVELRCDPISGHTALYWYRQSLGQGLEFLIYFQGNSAPDKSGLPSDRFSAERTGGSVSTLTIQRTQQEDSAVYLCASSRGSGSPQPQHFGDGTRLSIL.

V usage is TRBV19 and J usage is TRBJ2-2, with unresolved D. CDR1 is LNHDA and CDR2 is SQIVND in the germline V gene (reference sequence). V was pared by 7 bases and J by 4 bases, with 13 bases between. This CDR3 has 14 residues. CDR3 in DNA: TGTGCCAGTATCTCGGACGGGTTCACCGGGGAGCTGTTTTTT. It translates to CASISDGFTGELFF.

The gene calls are TRBV4-2 and TRBJ2-7; 14 bases match TRBD2. The germline CDR1 and CDR2 sequences are LGHNA and YNFKEQ. Trimming took 4 bases from V and 6 from J; bases not matched to a gene: 8. The CDR3 has 16 residues. The CDR3 spells CASSPGLAGALGEQYF. Written as DNA, the CDR3 is TGTGCCAGCAGCCCGGGACTAGCGGGGGCCCTTGGCGAGCAGTACTTC.

CDR3 coding DNA: TGTGCCAGCAGCTTTTTGTCAGGGAGGGCCGGGGAGCTGTTTTTT. Encoded protein: CASSFLSGRAGELFF. This chain uses TRBV5-4 with TRBJ2-2, with 7 bases lining up with TRBD2. With V trimmed by 2 bases and J by 6 bases, 7 bases remained unmatched. This CDR3 has 15 amino acids. CDR1 and CDR2 from the germline V gene are SGHNT and YYREEE (reference sequence).

This clone was counted a single time. CDR3 in DNA: TGTGCAAGTCGCTTAGAAGGGACTAGCGGGGCTCGGGAGACCCAGTACTTC. As protein: CASRLEGTSGARETQYF. V gene TRBV12-2 combines with J gene TRBJ2-5; the DNA was not used to check the table's D call, TRBD2. TRBV12-2 is noted as a pseudogene. The CDR3 contains 17 residues.

V gene TRBV5-6 combines with J gene TRBJ2-2; D not certain. Germline V CDR1 and CDR2: SGHDT, YYEEEE. V lost 3 bases to trimming and J lost 5 bases, with 8 bases between them. This CDR3 contains 13 residues. The CDR3 nucleotides read TGTGCCAGCAGCTCCTTGGGGACCGGGGAGCTGTTTTTT. Translating it yields CASSSLGTGELFF.

This clone was detected only once. V and J are TRBV29-1 and TRBJ2-7; 9 bases map to TRBD2. V was pared by 5 bases and J by 7 bases, with 15 bases of the junction left unmatched. The CDR3 is 15 amino acids. CDR1 is SQVTM and CDR2 is ANQGSEA in the germline V gene. As DNA, the CDR3 is TGCAGCGTTTATGCTCAAGCGGGGGGTCCGGAGGAGCAGTACTTC. It specifies CSVYAQAGGPEEQYF.

V gene TRBV5-6 combines with J gene TRBJ1-4; D possibly corresponds to TRBD1 (6 bases). Deletions cut 2 bases from V and 5 bases from J, with 10 bases between. Germline lookup yields CDR1 SGHDT and CDR2 YYEEEE. This CDR3 comprises 14 residues. This CDR3 is CASSFGQMNEKLFF. The CDR3 coding sequence is TGTGCCAGCAGCTTTGGACAGATGAATGAAAAACTGTTTTTT. Full variable domain (rest looked up from reference TRBV5-6 and TRBJ1-4): DAGVTQSPTHLIKTRGQQVTLRCSPKSGHDTVSWYQQALGQGPQFIFQYYEEEERQRGNFPDRFSGHQFPNYSSELNVNALLLGDSALYLCASSFGQMNEKLFFGSGTQLSVL.

The chain recombines TRBV5-1 with TRBJ2-2; D is undetermined. CDR1 SGHRS and CDR2 YFSETQ come from the germline V gene. This CDR3 contains 15 residues. Trimming cost V 4 bases and J 1 base, with 11 bases left between them. The CDR3 nucleotides are TGCGCCAGCAGCGAACAGTCCCGGAACACCGGGGAGCTGTTTTTT. It encodes CASSEQSRNTGELFF. Using reference TRBV5-1 and TRBJ2-2 for the parts outside the CDR3, the full variable domain is KAGVTQTPRYLIKTRGQQVTLSCSPISGHRSVSWYQQTPGQGLQFLFEYFSETQRNKGNFPGRFSGRQFSNSRSEMNVSTLELGDSALYLCASSEQSRNTGELFFGEGSRLTVL.

This clone was counted between two and nine times. The rearrangement links TRBV5-1 to TRBJ1-1; no firm D call. The V end lost 0 bases, the J end lost 4 bases, and 10 bases lay between the germline ends. The CDR3 extends over 14 amino acids. Per the germline V gene, CDR1 is SGHRS and CDR2 is YFSETQ. CDR3 region: CASSLEVTGTEAFF. CDR3 coding DNA: TGCGCCAGCAGCTTGGAAGTCACCGGCACTGAAGCTTTCTTT.